What follows are 25 T cell receptor beta chains derived from one specimen sequenced in a study of blood T cell repertoires in COVID-19 (dated by TCRdb to 2020 to 2022). The method was the immunoSEQ multiplex PCR assay. Entries here come from immuneACCESS through TCRdb and include only in-frame sequences with V and J called. Some clones fail to appear in such tables; in the studies checked, an unresolved V gene covers under half of the shortfall, and the cause of the remainder is unknown. The sample table contains 65,000 to 90,000 clones; only one count was recorded for 80% to 90% of them. The ten biggest clones cover approximately 8.9% of the sample. The material sequenced was peripheral blood. These receptor sequences come from a man over 45 with acute or convalescent COVID-19.

V and J are TRBV3-1 (or the pseudogene TRBV3-2) and TRBJ1-1, with 7 bases that match TRBD1. The CDR3 covers 18 residues. The V and J ends lost 1 base and 5 bases, in that order; junction bases with no gene match: 16. In germline, CDR1 is LGHDT, CDR2 YNNKEL (reference sequence). The CDR3 nucleotides are TGTGCCAGCAGCCAAGGACTACAGGGGTGGAGTATGTTGACTGAAGCTTTCTTT. It is translated as CASSQGLQGWSMLTEAFF.

The chain couples TRBV15 to TRBJ1-5, with D possibly being TRBD1 (6 bases). The CDR3 covers 15 residues. CDR1 LNHNV and CDR2 YYDKDF come from the germline V gene (reference sequence). V lost 2 bases, J lost 6 bases, and 14 bases lay in between. Here the CDR3 DNA reads TGTGCCACCAGCAGAAAGACAGGTAGAGTTCAGCCCCAGCATTTT. Protein sequence: CATSRKTGRVQPQHF.

This clone was recorded only once. The chain links TRBV7-9 to TRBJ2-2, with TRBD1 matching 8 bases. V was pared by 5 bases and J by 7 bases, with 12 bases of the junction left unmatched. Per the germline V gene, CDR1 is SEHNR and CDR2 is FQNEAQ (reference sequence). This CDR3 is 16 amino acids long. In nucleotides, the CDR3 is TGTGCCAGCAGCCCCCGTGCCCAGGGGGCTGGCGGGGAGCTGTTTTTT. The encoded protein is CASSPRAQGAGGELFF.

The rearrangement links TRBV15 to TRBJ2-2; tentative D call: TRBD1 (5 bases). The CDR3 is made up of 15 amino acids. The ends were cut back, 0 bases at V and 6 bases at J, with 11 bases in the middle. CDR1 and CDR2 (germline): LNHNV, YYDKDF (reference sequence). DNA of the CDR3: TGTGCCACCAGCAGAGATCTCAAGGGGTCCGGGGAGCTGTTTTTT. Translated, it gives CATSRDLKGSGELFF.

This sequence joins TRBV7-9 and TRBJ1-4; 9 bases map to TRBD1. The CDR3 sequence is 15 residues long. The germline V gene has CDR1 SEHNR and CDR2 FQNEAQ (reference sequence). With V trimmed by 5 bases and J by 4 bases, 5 bases remained unmatched. The CDR3 spells CASSVGQGFNEKLFF. CDR3 sequence (DNA): TGTGCCAGCAGCGTGGGACAGGGTTTTAATGAAAAACTGTTTTTT.

This sequence joins TRBV29-1 and TRBJ1-4; D not resolved. Germline V CDR1 and CDR2: SQVTM, ANQGSEA. V was shortened by 3 bases and J by 7 bases, with 9 bases between the two germline ends. CDR3 length: 12 amino acids. The CDR3 DNA sequence: TGCAGCGTTGACGGGTTGGGTGAAAAACTGTTTTTT. Amino acid sequence: CSVDGLGEKLFF.

This sequence joins TRBV7-6 and TRBJ1-5, with 8 nucleotides matching TRBD1. Losses at the gene ends were 5 bases for V and 6 bases for J; bases not matched to a gene: 9. Per the germline V gene, CDR1 is SGHVS and CDR2 is FNYEAQ. CDR3 length: 15 amino acids. CDR3 DNA sequence: TGTGCCAGCAGCCAAGGACAGGGACGCGGTCAGCCCCAGCATTTT. Translated: CASSQGQGRGQPQHF. Supplemented by reference TRBV7-6 and TRBJ1-5, the full variable domain reads GAGVSQSPRYKVTKRGQDVALRCDPISGHVSLYWYRQALGQGPEFLTYFNYEAQQDKSGLPNDRFSAERPEGSISTLTIQRTEQRDSAMYRCASSQGQGRGQPQHFGDGTRLSIL.

The chain links TRBV7-3 to TRBJ1-1; no reliable D call. V was cut by 11 bases and J by 8 bases, with 21 bases left in between. Germline CDR1 is SGHTA and CDR2 is FQGTGA. The CDR3 has 13 amino acids. The CDR3, as DNA: TGTGCCGGAAACCCATGGGAGGTTCCAGAAGCTTTCTTT. Translation gives CAGNPWEVPEAFF.

This clone has a single count. The V and J genes are TRBV6-5 and TRBJ2-1; TRBD2 matches 13 bases. J was trimmed by 6 bases and V by 5 bases; bases with no gene match: 4. CDR1 and CDR2 (germline): MNHEY, SVGAGI. The length of the CDR3 is 15 residues. CDR3: CASSHRTSGGNEQFF. The CDR3, as DNA: TGTGCCAGCAGTCACCGGACTAGCGGGGGCAATGAGCAGTTCTTC.

This clone was seen only once. V usage is TRBV7-2 and J usage is TRBJ1-1; a weak D match, TRBD1 (5 bases). From germline, CDR1 is SGHTA and CDR2 FQGNSA. The ends were cut back, 5 bases at V and 4 bases at J, with 17 bases in the middle. This CDR3 is built from 15 residues. As DNA, the CDR3 is TGTGCCAGCAGCCTCCGACCGGCCGGGGGCACTGAAGCTTTCTTT. As protein: CASSLRPAGGTEAFF.

The chain is built from TRBV15 and TRBJ2-3; no reliable D call. The CDR3 is 12 amino acids. Germline CDR1 is LNHNV and CDR2 is YYDKDF (reference sequence). Trimming left V 8 bases short and J 4 bases short, with 10 bases between. CDR3 in amino acids: CATSLTADTQYF. The CDR3 DNA is TGTGCCACCTCCCTCACGGCAGATACGCAGTATTTT.

This clone turned up a few times. The chain links TRBV28 to TRBJ2-7; 11 bases agree with TRBD1. Germline V gene lookup returns CDR1 MDHEN and CDR2 SYDVKM. V shed 9 bases, J shed 7 bases, and the junction held 11 bases outside the gene matches. The CDR3 has 14 residues. The CDR3 reads CASSGTGGSREQYV. The CDR3 coding sequence is TGTGCCAGTAGCGGGACAGGGGGTTCCCGGGAGCAGTACGTC.

The CDR3 nucleotides are TGCAGTGCTAGTCTAGCGGGACCAACACTTACAGATACGCAGTATTTT. The encoded protein is CSASLAGPTLTDTQYF. The chain uses TRBV20-1 and TRBJ2-3; TRBD2 agrees at 9 bases. The CDR3 is 16 residues long. Germline CDR1 reads DFQATT; CDR2 reads SNEGSKA (reference sequence). V trimming: 3 bases; J trimming: 3 bases; junction bases outside the gene matches: 10.

The chain has TRBV18 and TRBJ1-2, with 7 bases that match TRBD1. The length of the CDR3 is 19 residues. Looked up from germline, CDR1 is KGHSH and CDR2 is LQKENI. Losses at the gene ends were 4 bases for V and 8 bases for J; bases not matched to a gene: 25. The CDR3 region is CASSLGQLAGGNEGSGYTF. DNA of the CDR3: TGTGCCAGCTCACTCGGACAGCTTGCAGGGGGTAATGAAGGATCCGGCTACACCTTC.

V and J are TRBV4-1 and TRBJ1-6, with 7 positions matching TRBD1. Looked up from germline, CDR1 is MGHRA and CDR2 is YSYEKL. V lost 3 bases to trimming and J lost 6 bases; unmatched junction nucleotides: 8. The length of the CDR3 is 16 residues. Here the CDR3 DNA reads TGCGCCAGCAGCCAGGAGGGGACAGCCTCTAATTCACCCCTCCACTTT. Translation: CASSQEGTASNSPLHF.

This sequence joins TRBV2 and TRBJ2-5; weak D call: TRBD1 (5 bases). Per germline, CDR1 SNHLY and CDR2 FYNNEI. This CDR3 spans 14 amino acids. V lost 2 bases, J lost 4 bases, and 11 bases lay in between. CDR3 amino acids: CASSEMITGETQYF. Here the CDR3 DNA reads TGTGCCAGCAGTGAAATGATAACAGGAGAGACCCAGTACTTC.

The chain joins TRBV30 to TRBJ1-2, with D unclear. The CDR3 has 14 residues. Per germline, CDR1 GTSNPN and CDR2 SVGIG (reference sequence). The V end lost 5 bases, the J end lost 5 bases, and 18 bases lay between the germline ends. As DNA, the CDR3 is TGTGCCTGGGAAGTCCGGGGATCGAGGTATGGCTACACCTTC. Protein: CAWEVRGSRYGYTF.

The CDR3 nucleotides read TGTGCCAGCAGTTACGGGGGGGTGAACACTGAAGCTTTCTTT. This encodes CASSYGGVNTEAFF. The rearrangement joins TRBV6-5 to TRBJ1-1; the D gene is possibly TRBD1 (5 bases). Germline V gene sequence: CDR1 MNHEY, CDR2 SVGAGI. This CDR3 is built from 14 residues. V was cut by 2 bases and J by 0 bases, with 7 bases left in between.

This chain links TRBV18 with TRBJ1-1, with 7 bases lining up with TRBD1. The CDR3 sequence is 15 residues long. Germline-derived CDR1 and CDR2 are KGHSH and LQKENI. V gave up 2 bases and J gave up 0 bases; unmatched junction bases: 3. CDR3 sequence reads: CASSPYRGLNTEAFF. The CDR3 DNA reads as TGTGCCAGCTCACCATACAGGGGTTTGAACACTGAAGCTTTCTTT. The complete variable domain, with remaining parts taken from reference TRBV18 and TRBJ1-1, reads NAGVMQNPRHLVRRRGQEARLRCSPMKGHSHVYWYRQLPEEGLKFMVYLQKENIIDESGMPKERFSAEFPKEGPSILRIQQVVRGDSAAYFCASSPYRGLNTEAFFGQGTRLTVV.

This chain links TRBV7-7 with TRBJ2-2; possible D gene TRBD2, 5 bases. Trimming removed 1 base at V and 1 base at J, with 7 bases between. CDR1 SSHAT and CDR2 FNYEAQ come from the germline V gene (reference sequence). The CDR3 runs to 15 residues. The CDR3: CASSLDRGNTGELFF. CDR3 nucleotides: TGTGCCAGCAGCTTAGATCGGGGGAACACCGGGGAGCTGTTTTTT.

The V and J genes are TRBV20-1 and TRBJ1-2; no definite D call. V was clipped by 3 bases and J by 6 bases, with 8 bases between them. The germline gives CDR1 DFQATT, CDR2 SNEGSKA (reference sequence). This CDR3 has 11 residues. CDR3 in amino acids: CSASAPDGYTF. The CDR3 DNA sequence: TGCAGTGCTAGCGCGCCCGATGGCTACACCTTC.

This rearrangement joins TRBV2 to TRBJ2-2; D ambiguous. From germline, CDR1 is SNHLY and CDR2 FYNNEI. CDR3 length: 14 amino acids. V lost 1 base to trimming and J lost 4 bases, with 7 bases between them. CDR3 sequence reads: CASSEVGSTGELFF. The CDR3 DNA reads as TGTGCCAGCAGTGAAGTGGGCTCCACCGGGGAGCTGTTTTTT.

CDR3 region: CASSNPPGNIQYF. The DNA for the CDR3 is TGTGCCAGCAGCAACCCCCCGGGAAACATTCAGTACTTC. The chain has TRBV6-5 and TRBJ2-4; no reliable D call. The V gene lost 6 bases and the J gene lost 6 bases, with 12 bases spanning the gap. The CDR3 length is 13 residues. The germline V gene encodes CDR1 MNHEY and CDR2 SVGAGI.

This sequence joins TRBV6-2 or TRBV6-3 and TRBJ2-3; TRBD1 is a possible D gene (6 bases). Germline CDR1 MNHEY, CDR2 SVGEGT. V gave up 3 bases and J gave up 3 bases, with 16 bases separating them. The length of the CDR3 is 16 residues. The CDR3 sequence is CASSYSRGGRTDTQYF. For the CDR3, the DNA is TGTGCCAGCAGTTATAGCAGGGGCGGCCGTACAGATACGCAGTATTTT.

The chain couples TRBV11-2 to TRBJ1-2, with 9 nucleotides matching TRBD1. J lost 3 bases, V lost 3 bases, and 5 bases had no gene match. The germline gives CDR1 SGHAT, CDR2 FQNNGV. CDR3 length: 15 amino acids. The CDR3 DNA reads as TGTGCCAGCAGCTTTTGGACAGGGGAAGACTATGGCTACACCTTC. Translating it yields CASSFWTGEDYGYTF. The variable domain in full, with the rest retrieved from reference TRBV11-2 and TRBJ1-2, is EAGVAQSPRYKIIEKRQSVAFWCNPISGHATLYWYQQILGQGPKLLIQFQNNGVVDDSQLPKDRFSAERLKGVDSTLKIQPAKLEDSAVYLCASSFWTGEDYGYTFGSGTRLTVV.